This TCR beta chain originates from a study of blood T cell repertoires in COVID-19. Across the whole study: Collection of acute and convalescent COVID-19 samples took place in the United States, Italy and Spain.

Original handling: Reference gene primer amplification in the assay estimated nucleated cell counts. TCRdb's copy holds only in-frame clones and misses some; the assay was immunoSEQ multiplex PCR. For V, J and clone size, that table is used; D and trimming come from the DNA. The table records approximately 220,000 clones, over 75% of them present only once. The CDR3 has 13 residues. The germline V gene has CDR1 MNHEY and CDR2 SVGAGI. The sample consisted of peripheral blood. The TCR sequence derives from an elderly woman with acute or convalescent COVID-19. The chain is built from TRBV6-5 and TRBJ1-3; D ambiguous. The CDR3 sequence: CGAHVSSGNTIYF. DNA of the CDR3: TGTGGAGCTCATGTATCCTCTGGAAACACCATATATTTT.